This is a list of T cell receptor beta chains from one sample in a study of shared clonotypes between healthy human individuals. The method was immunoSEQ multiplex PCR; TCRdb's version includes in-frame clones alone and lacks a portion of them. The table lists around 580,000 clones, roughly 98% of them singletons. The material sequenced was naive CD8+ T cells sorted from blood. These receptors all stem from a man aged 25 to 40 in good health. CDR3s include the opening cysteine and the closing phenylalanine or tryptophan. The D gene is left open where the match is weak. Size is omitted from some rows. Given values are once, few, many or a class for expanded clones.

DNA: TGTGCCAGCAGCTCTCCGGACAGGGGGTTCACTGAAGCTTTCTTT
CDR3: CASSSPDRGFTEAFF
V: TRBV27
size: .
D: TRBD1
J: TRBJ1-1
length: 15

DNA: TGTGCCAGCAGTCCGATCTCTGGGGCCAACGTCCTGACTTTC
CDR3: CASSPISGANVLTF
V: TRBV27
size: .
D: .
J: TRBJ2-6
length: 14

DNA: TGTGCCAGCAGCTCGGCAGGGGACTATGGCTACACCTTC
CDR3: CASSSAGDYGYTF
V: TRBV7-6
size: .
D: .
J: TRBJ1-2
length: 13

DNA: TGTGCCAGCAGCTCCCAGTACCCCTACGAGCAGTACTTC
CDR3: CASSSQYPYEQYF
V: TRBV13
size: .
D: .
J: TRBJ2-7
length: 13

DNA: TGTGCCAGCCACCCTCCACTAGCGGGACTCTACAATGAGCAGTTCTTC
CDR3: CASHPPLAGLYNEQFF
V: TRBV7-9
size: once
D: TRBD2
J: TRBJ2-1
length: 16

DNA: TGTGCCAGCAGCTTAAGCCCCAGGGGGCAACAGCCCCAGCATTTT
CDR3: CASSLSPRGQQPQHF
V: TRBV7-6
size: .
D: TRBD1
J: TRBJ1-5
length: 15

DNA: TGTGCCAGCAGCGTGGACGGGACTCAAAACTCCTACGAGCAGTACTTC
CDR3: CASSVDGTQNSYEQYF
V: TRBV9
size: .
D: .
J: TRBJ2-7
length: 16

DNA: TGTGCCAGCAGTCCGGGACTCGGGATAAGGGAACACAATGAGCAGTTCTTC
CDR3: CASSPGLGIREHNEQFF
V: TRBV27
size: .
D: .
J: TRBJ2-1
length: 17

DNA: TGTGCCAGCAGCGAGAGCCCGGGGTACGAGCAGTACTTC
CDR3: CASSESPGYEQYF
V: TRBV6-4
size: .
D: .
J: TRBJ2-7
length: 13

DNA: TGTGCCAGCAGCCTAGGGAACGCGGGAGGGCCTGGCGAGCAGTACTTC
CDR3: CASSLGNAGGPGEQYF
V: TRBV5-4
size: .
D: TRBD2
J: TRBJ2-7
length: 16